The present entry profiles one T cell receptor beta chain with its context. The antigen is not known. The data stem from a study of immune cell composition in non-small cell lung cancer. The study, taken as a whole, reports: Smoking pack-years did not significantly correlate with tumour TCR-beta clonality.

The repertoire was sequenced with immunoSEQ multiplex PCR; TCRdb's copy has only in-frame clones and lacks some. The sample has about 3,200 clones, approximately 80% seen once. The CDR3 runs to 14 residues. Germline V gene sequence: CDR1 MNHNY, CDR2 SVGAGI (reference sequence). Trimming pared 5 bases from V and 2 bases from J, leaving 12 bases between. This chain connects TRBV6-6 to TRBJ1-2; D gene ambiguous. The sample was lung tumor tissue. The origin of this receptor is a human donor with non-small cell lung cancer. The CDR3 region is CASSTPSFNYGYTF. Here the CDR3 DNA reads TGTGCCAGCAGTACCCCGAGCTTCAACTATGGCTACACCTTC.